These 22 T cell receptor beta chains were all obtained from the same sample, sequenced in a study of vaccination effects on CD4 cells after COVID-19 (dated by TCRdb to between 2021 and 2022). The method behind the library was the immunoSEQ multiplex PCR assay. TCRdb took this table from immuneACCESS and kept in-frame rearrangements with V and J called. Such tables lack part of the clones; where checked against another copy, unresolved V genes explain under half of the gap, and the rest is unexplained. Within this sample are 78,000 or so clones, with 78% of them counted one time only. More than 9% of the sample is taken by the ten largest. The antigens for these receptors are not known. To identify antigen-specific CD4+ T cell clonotypes by their expansion, the ViraFEST assay first stimulated PBMC with viral peptide pools and then applied TCR sequencing. After around eleven days of culture, CD4+ T cells were isolated with the EasySep CD4+ T cell isolation kit. Negative nucleocapsid antibody results before and after vaccination confirmed that the healthy vaccine recipients had no prior SARS-CoV-2 infection.

This sample comprised CD4+ T cells from PBMCs cultured with SARS-CoV-2 spike peptides, obtained before COVID-19 vaccination. The cell subset or site label corresponds to: SARS-CoV-2 spike overlapping peptide pool stimulation. Receptor source: a human donor who received a COVID-19 vaccine.

This sequence joins TRBV27 and TRBJ1-3; D is undetermined. The CDR3 sequence is 15 residues long. The V end lost 4 bases, the J end lost 2 bases, and 12 bases lay between the germline ends. Looked up from germline, CDR1 is MNHEY and CDR2 is SMNVEV (reference sequence). The CDR3 nucleotides read TGTGCCAGCAGTTCCGGACCGTCTACTGGAAACACCATATATTTT. Its protein is CASSSGPSTGNTIYF.

There are a few counts of this clone. The V call is TRBV3-1 (or the pseudogene TRBV3-2), the J call TRBJ1-1; no clear D. This CDR3 comprises 14 residues. CDR1 and CDR2 (germline): LGHDT, YNNKEL (reference sequence). V lost 0 bases to trimming and J lost 2 bases, with 7 bases between them. CDR3 nucleotides: TGTGCCAGCAGCCAAGATGTGCCAAACACTGAAGCTTTCTTT. As protein: CASSQDVPNTEAFF.

The chain employs TRBV5-1 and TRBJ1-4, with no clear D. This CDR3 is built from 14 residues. The V gene lost 7 bases and the J gene lost 5 bases, with 15 bases spanning the gap. Germline loops: CDR1 SGHRS, CDR2 YFSETQ. The DNA of the CDR3 is TGCGCCAGCCGGGGTGGCCAGAGCAATGAAAAACTGTTTTTT. It yields the protein CASRGGQSNEKLFF.

This rearrangement joins TRBV7-9 to TRBJ1-2; D possibly corresponds to TRBD1 (5 bases). The CDR3 covers 15 residues. V lost 5 bases to trimming and J lost 4 bases, with 17 bases between them. The germline V gene encodes CDR1 SEHNR and CDR2 FQNEAQ (reference sequence). The CDR3 DNA follows: TGTGCCAGCAGCATCTTGGGGGGTGGGAGCTATGGCTACACCTTC. Translating it yields CASSILGGGSYGYTF.

The V gene is TRBV5-5, the J gene TRBJ2-5; 8 nucleotides align to TRBD2. The junction had 2 bases not matched to a gene; V was cut back by 2 bases and J by 2 bases. CDR1 is SGHKS, CDR2 YYEKEE, per germline (reference sequence). There are 14 residues in the CDR3. The CDR3 DNA is TGTGCCAGCAGCTTACGGGGGGGGCAAGAGACCCAGTACTTC. Protein product: CASSLRGGQETQYF.

This chain links TRBV28 with TRBJ2-7; 7 positions agree with TRBD1. This CDR3 contains 13 residues. The trim removed 1 base at V and 9 bases at J, leaving 6 bases unmatched. CDR1 MDHEN and CDR2 SYDVKM come from the germline V gene. The chain's CDR3 is CASSLSRGLGQYV. CDR3 coding DNA: TGTGCCAGCAGTTTATCGAGGGGGCTCGGGCAGTACGTC.

This clone was counted between two and nine times. The CDR3 nucleotides are TGTGCCAGCAGTTACGCGGGGTTTTCTCTAGAGACCCAGTACTTC. It translates to CASSYAGFSLETQYF. The chain has TRBV6-2 or TRBV6-3 and TRBJ2-5, with TRBD2 as a possible D gene (6 bases). The CDR3 runs 15 residues. Germline V lookup: CDR1 MNHEY, CDR2 SVGEGT. The V end was cut by 2 bases, the J end by 4 bases, with 14 bases between.

This sequence joins TRBV6-5 and TRBJ1-4; D is undetermined. The ends were cut back, 10 bases at V and 0 bases at J, with 15 bases in the middle. Germline CDR1 MNHEY, CDR2 SVGAGI. CDR3 size: 15 residues. In DNA form, the CDR3 reads TGTGCCACCCCCCCTGACGGTGCAACTAATGAAAAACTGTTTTTT. Its translation is CATPPDGATNEKLFF.

Only a few counts were recorded for this clone. This chain uses TRBV29-1 with TRBJ1-2, with TRBD1 matching over 7 bases. Germline assignment: CDR1 SQVTM and CDR2 ANQGSEA. The CDR3 consists of 13 residues. V trimming: 4 bases; J trimming: 8 bases; junction bases outside the gene matches: 10. In DNA, the CDR3 is TGCAGCGTTGGGGCAGGGGGAATGTGGGGCTACACCTTC. Translating gives CSVGAGGMWGYTF.

J is TRBJ1-1 and V is TRBV20-1, with no clear D. The CDR3 extends over 11 amino acids. In germline, CDR1 is DFQATT, CDR2 SNEGSKA (reference sequence). V was pared by 4 bases and J by 7 bases, with 10 bases between. CDR3 bases: TGCAGTGCTATGGAGGGAGGTGAAGCTTTCTTT. Translation gives CSAMEGGEAFF.

The chain carries TRBV4-2 and TRBJ2-3, with unresolved D. The CDR3 totals 13 residues. Trimming took off 4 bases at V and 3 bases at J, with 8 bases between the two ends. Germline CDR1 reads LGHNA; CDR2 reads YNFKEQ. The CDR3 reads CASSPLSTDTQYF. For the CDR3, the DNA is TGTGCCAGCAGCCCTCTTTCAACAGATACGCAGTATTTT.

This clone has just a few counts. The chain employs TRBV2 and TRBJ1-5; TRBD1 might be the D (6 bases). The germline V gene encodes CDR1 SNHLY and CDR2 FYNNEI. The germline V and J ends were trimmed by 7 bases and 7 bases, with 14 bases remaining between them. CDR3 length equals 13 residues. The CDR3 bases are TGTGCCAGCAATACAGGGAACGGCCAGCCCCAGCATTTT. This gives the protein CASNTGNGQPQHF.

The chain is built from TRBV5-1 and TRBJ2-7; D may be TRBD1 (5 bases). Germline V lookup: CDR1 SGHRS, CDR2 YFSETQ. The CDR3 spans 15 residues. Trimming removed 0 bases at V and 2 bases at J, with 12 bases between. The CDR3 DNA sequence: TGCGCCAGCAGCTTGGTGGCAGGGCGTACCTACGAGCAGTACGTC. It specifies CASSLVAGRTYEQYV.

The genes are TRBV10-3 and TRBJ1-1; D is possibly TRBD1 (6 bases). The germline gives CDR1 ENHRY, CDR2 SYGVKD. The CDR3 spans 13 residues. V was clipped by 4 bases and J by 5 bases, with 11 bases between them. In DNA form, the CDR3 reads TGTGCCATCAGTGGTTCAGGGGTAACTGAAGCTTTCTTT. Its protein is CAISGSGVTEAFF.

Here the CDR3 reads CSASGQGRAEAFF. CDR3 bases: TGCAGCGCTTCAGGACAGGGGAGGGCTGAAGCTTTCTTT. The V and J genes are TRBV29-1 and TRBJ1-1, with 9 positions matching TRBD1. CDR1 is SQVTM, CDR2 ANQGSEA, per germline. This CDR3 has 13 amino acids. V shed 7 bases, J shed 6 bases, and the junction held 9 bases outside the gene matches.

The chain couples TRBV10-1 to TRBJ2-2, with a possible D match to TRBD2 (5 bases). Germline loops: CDR1 WNHNN, CDR2 SYGVQD (reference sequence). The CDR3 is 11 residues long. The V end lost 8 bases, the J end lost 6 bases, and 7 bases lay between the germline ends. This CDR3 is CASDGAGELFF. The CDR3 DNA is TGCGCCAGCGACGGGGCCGGGGAGCTGTTTTTT.

The chain recombines TRBV9 with TRBJ2-3; possible D gene TRBD2, 6 bases. Germline V gives CDR1 SGDLS, CDR2 YYNGEE. V dropped 0 bases and J dropped 3 bases, with 11 bases sitting between them. This CDR3 has 15 residues. The CDR3 DNA sequence: TGTGCCAGCAGCGTAGTTGGGAGCGGGACAGATACGCAGTATTTT. This sequence encodes CASSVVGSGTDTQYF. Full variable domain (rest looked up from reference TRBV9 and TRBJ2-3): DSGVTQTPKHLITATGQRVTLRCSPRSGDLSVYWYQQSLDQGLQFLIQYYNGEERAKGNILERFSAQQFPDLHSELNLSSLELGDSALYFCASSVVGSGTDTQYFGPGTRLTVL.

The CDR3 DNA follows: TGTGCCAGAAGCGTCCAGGGGGCGGACACTGAAGCTTTCTTT. This gives the protein CARSVQGADTEAFF. V usage is TRBV5-3 and J usage is TRBJ1-1; 8 bases are shared with TRBD1. TRBV5-3 is sorted into the ORF group, with uncertain function. This CDR3 comprises 14 residues. The J segment lost 3 bases and the V segment lost 4 bases, leaving 5 bases of the junction unmatched.

The V and J genes are TRBV5-1 and TRBJ2-3; the D gene is possibly TRBD1 (6 bases). V was trimmed by 1 base and J by 4 bases, leaving 13 bases between them. The CDR3 loop spans 15 amino acids. Per germline, CDR1 SGHRS and CDR2 YFSETQ. CDR3 in amino acids: CASSLLGAPSDTQYF. CDR3 bases: TGCGCCAGCAGCTTGTTGGGGGCCCCCTCAGATACGCAGTATTTT.

The CDR3 DNA follows: TGTGCCAGCAGTTATCGGTTCGGGGCGAACACCGGGGAGCTGTTTTTT. Translated, it gives CASSYRFGANTGELFF. The J gene is TRBJ2-2, the V gene TRBV6-5; the D gene is possibly TRBD2 (5 bases). Trimming cost V 3 bases and J 0 bases, with 11 bases left between them. The CDR3 spans 16 residues. Germline-derived CDR1 and CDR2 are MNHEY and SVGAGI.

The chain couples TRBV5-1 to TRBJ1-2; D remains unclear. CDR3 length equals 13 residues. Trimming cost V 0 bases and J 9 bases, with 12 bases left between them. The germline CDR1 and CDR2 sequences are SGHRS and YFSETQ. The CDR3 nucleotides read TGCGCCAGCAGCTTGGGTCATCTAAACAGCTACACCTTC. This sequence encodes CASSLGHLNSYTF.

This chain joins TRBV19 and TRBJ1-5, with a tentative D call TRBD1 (5 bases). The CDR3 runs to 14 residues. Germline V gene data show CDR1 as LNHDA and CDR2 as SQIVND (reference sequence). Trimming removed 7 bases from V and 4 bases from J, with 14 bases in between. CDR3 in amino acids: CASTKTGGNQPQHF. The CDR3 bases are TGTGCCAGTACTAAGACGGGGGGGAATCAGCCCCAGCATTTT.